This section outlines one T cell receptor beta chain sequence together with its context. The authors' processing: Amplification of reference gene primers was used by the study to estimate nucleated cell counts. Sequencing used immunoSEQ multiplex PCR; TCRdb keeps in-frame clones, though not all of them. Clone size and V and J calls were adopted from that table, with D and trimming inferred from the DNA. The table records some 220,000 clones, 88% of them present only once. The CDR3 contains 15 residues. CDR1 is SGHAT, CDR2 FQDESV, per germline (reference sequence). V shed 5 bases and J 5 bases; nucleotides not matched to a gene: 10. This record comes from a study of blood T cell repertoires in COVID-19. The overall study: T cells, B-cell-depleted T cells, or PBMCs supplied cDNA or gDNA.

Among Cohort 3 donors, those recovered had two negative PCRs, clearance, or symptom resolution. This chain uses TRBV11-1 with TRBJ1-1; 8 nucleotides line up with TRBD1. Source material: PBMCs or T cells enriched from blood (not recorded which). This clonotype was sampled from a woman aged 30 to 39 who had recovered from COVID-19. This CDR3 is CASSPRQGRNTEAFF. In nucleotides, the CDR3 is TGTGCCAGCAGCCCCCGACAGGGGCGAAATACTGAAGCTTTCTTT.